What follows is one T cell receptor (beta chain) and its context. The CDR3 loop spans 14 amino acids. Germline V gene data show CDR1 as SGDLS and CDR2 as YYNGEE. Trimming took off 4 bases at V and 4 bases at J, with 11 bases between the two ends. This entry comes from a study of T cell responses to AZD1222 COVID-19 vaccine. The data were produced by immunoSEQ multiplex PCR, yet TCRdb's version contains in-frame clones alone and is incomplete. The sample includes tens of thousands of clones, about 88% of them seen just once. This sequence joins TRBV9 and TRBJ2-2, with D possibly being TRBD1 (5 bases). The sample here was peripheral blood, taken 28 days after the second AZD1222 dose. This receptor was obtained from an adult who received the AZD1222 COVID-19 vaccine. DNA for the CDR3: TGTGCCAGCAGCCCCCAACAGGTCACCGGGGAGCTGTTTTTT. Translation: CASSPQQVTGELFF.